This TCR beta chain was recorded in a study of blood T cells in healthy people across ages. For the second PCR, which ran for about 6 to 11 cycles, a sample-barcoded 5' primer and a J-beta primer mix were used. TCRdb itself ran the 5' RACE reads through MiXCR, one entry per CDR3 protein. The data hold about 1.8 million distinct CDR3 sequences, with around 50% observed a single time. Germline V gene sequence: CDR1 SGDLS, CDR2 YYNGEE. The CDR3 totals 12 residues. This clonotype came up many times. A junction end diverges from the germline sequence, so it may reflect a read error. The TCR originated in a middle-aged woman in good health. The chain recombines TRBV9 with TRBJ2-1, with D possibly TRBD1 on 5 matching bases. The sequenced sample consisted of blood. CDR3 nucleotide sequence: TGCGCCAGCAGCCCCCAGGGCGATGAGCAGTTCTTC. The encoded protein is CASSPQGDEQFF.